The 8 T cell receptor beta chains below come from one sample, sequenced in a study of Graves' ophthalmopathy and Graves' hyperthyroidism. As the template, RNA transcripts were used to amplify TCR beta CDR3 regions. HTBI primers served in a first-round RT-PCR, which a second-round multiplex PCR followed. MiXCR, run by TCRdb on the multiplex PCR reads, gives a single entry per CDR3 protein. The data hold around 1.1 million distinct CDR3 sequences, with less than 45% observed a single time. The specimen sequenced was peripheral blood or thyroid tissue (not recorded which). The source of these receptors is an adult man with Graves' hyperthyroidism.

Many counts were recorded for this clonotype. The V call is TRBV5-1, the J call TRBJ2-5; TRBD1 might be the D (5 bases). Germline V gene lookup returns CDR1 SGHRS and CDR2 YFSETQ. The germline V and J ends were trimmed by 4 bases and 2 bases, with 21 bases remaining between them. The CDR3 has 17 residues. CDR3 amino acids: CASSPRILTGEQETQYF. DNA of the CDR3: TGCGCCAGCAGCCCACGGATCTTAACAGGAGAACAAGAGACCCAGTACTTC.

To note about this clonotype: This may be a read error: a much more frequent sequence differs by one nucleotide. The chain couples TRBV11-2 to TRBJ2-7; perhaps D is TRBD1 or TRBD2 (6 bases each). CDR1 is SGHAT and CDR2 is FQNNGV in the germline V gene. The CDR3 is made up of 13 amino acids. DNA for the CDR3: TGTGCCAGCAGCTTGAATGGGGGGCGCGAGCTGTACTTC. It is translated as CASSLNGGRELYF.

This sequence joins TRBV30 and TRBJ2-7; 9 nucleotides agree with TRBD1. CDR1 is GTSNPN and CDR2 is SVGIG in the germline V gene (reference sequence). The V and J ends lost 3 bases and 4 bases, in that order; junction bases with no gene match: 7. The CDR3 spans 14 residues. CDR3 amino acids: CAWRRGGQGYEQYF. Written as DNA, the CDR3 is TGTGCCTGGAGGAGAGGGGGACAGGGTTACGAGCAGTACTTC.

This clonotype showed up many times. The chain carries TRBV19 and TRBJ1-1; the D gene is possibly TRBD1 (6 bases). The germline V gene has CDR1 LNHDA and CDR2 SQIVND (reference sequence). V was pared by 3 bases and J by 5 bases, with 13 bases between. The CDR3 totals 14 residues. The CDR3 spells CASSIDTGLTEAFF. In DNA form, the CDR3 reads TGTGCCAGTAGTATCGATACAGGGCTGACTGAAGCTTTCTTT.

CDR3: CATSRDGVGQPQHF. The CDR3 DNA is TGTGCCACCAGCAGAGACGGGGTGGGGCAGCCCCAGCATTTT. The chain uses TRBV15 and TRBJ1-5; D remains ambiguous. There are 14 residues in the CDR3. The germline gives CDR1 LNHNV, CDR2 YYDKDF (reference sequence). The V end lost 0 bases, the J end lost 7 bases, and 10 bases lay between the germline ends.

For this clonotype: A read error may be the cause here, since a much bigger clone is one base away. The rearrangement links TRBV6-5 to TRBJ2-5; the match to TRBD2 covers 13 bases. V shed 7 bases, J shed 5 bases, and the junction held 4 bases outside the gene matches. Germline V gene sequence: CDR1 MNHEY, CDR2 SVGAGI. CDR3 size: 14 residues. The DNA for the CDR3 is TGTGCCAGCACAGGGACTAGCGGGATCGAGACCCAGTACTTC. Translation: CASTGTSGIETQYF.

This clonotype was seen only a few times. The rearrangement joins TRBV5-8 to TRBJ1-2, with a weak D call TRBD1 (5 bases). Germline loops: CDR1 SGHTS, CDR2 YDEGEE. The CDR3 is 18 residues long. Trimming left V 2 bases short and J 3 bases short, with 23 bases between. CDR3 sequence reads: CASSFGGHGLVVDYGYTF. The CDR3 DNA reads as TGTGCCAGCAGCTTCGGGGGTCACGGCCTAGTTGTGGACTATGGCTACACCTTC.

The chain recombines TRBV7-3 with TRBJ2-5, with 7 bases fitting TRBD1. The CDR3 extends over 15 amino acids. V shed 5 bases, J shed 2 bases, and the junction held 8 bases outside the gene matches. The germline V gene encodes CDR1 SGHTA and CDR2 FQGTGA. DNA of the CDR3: TGTGCCAGCAGCCCGGGACAGATGATTCAAGAGACCCAGTACTTC. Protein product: CASSPGQMIQETQYF.